A selection of T cell receptor beta chains follows, all from one sample in a study of CD8 T cells in ankylosing spondylitis. TCRdb reanalysed the 5' RACE reads using MiXCR and keeps one entry per CDR3 protein. Among some 200,000 distinct CDR3 sequences listed, roughly 13% were seen once. The sequenced sample was blood, either unsorted or a sorted T cell fraction (not recorded which). Receptors originate from a male donor with ankylosing spondylitis or in good health (not recorded which). CDR3s include the opening cysteine and the closing phenylalanine or tryptophan. The order of the fields is D gene, clone size, J gene, V gene, CDR3 DNA, CDR3 protein. The D gene is left open where the match is weak. Some rows mark clone size as missing; the rest say once, few, many or name a class of expanded clone.

NA | NA | TRBJ1-6 | TRBV7-2 | TGTGCCAGCAGCCCCGGGGTGTATAATTCACCCCTCCACTTT | CASSPGVYNSPLHF
NA | NA | TRBJ2-2 | TRBV7-6 | TGTGCCAGCAGCGTGGGGCGGACCGGGGAGCTGTTTTTT | CASSVGRTGELFF
NA | many | TRBJ2-1 | TRBV3-1 | TGTGCCAGCAGCCAAGACCCGTCCAATGAGCAGTTCTTC | CASSQDPSNEQFF
TRBD2 | many | TRBJ2-1 | TRBV4-1 | TGCGCCAGCAGCCCCACTAGCGGGAGCCCCTCCTACAATGAGCAGTTCTTC | CASSPTSGSPSYNEQFF
NA | few | TRBJ1-1 | TRBV10-3 | TGTGCCATCAGTGAGGGGGCCGAGGCGAATGAAGCTTTCTTT | CAISEGAEANEAFF
TRBD2 | few | TRBJ2-7 | TRBV27 | TGTGCCAGCAGTCTAAATGCCCCCGGACCACTAGCGCAAAGCTCCTACGAGCAGTACTTC | CASSLNAPGPLAQSSYEQYF
NA | many | TRBJ2-1 | TRBV10-2 | TGCGCCAGCGCCGTAAGGGGTCACTACAATGAGCAGTTCTTC | CASAVRGHYNEQFF
NA | many | TRBJ2-5 | TRBV5-1 | TGCGCCAGCAGCTTGGACAGAATGACCCAAGAGACCCAGTACTTC | CASSLDRMTQETQYF
NA | few | TRBJ2-2 | TRBV5-5 | TGTGCCAGCAGCACCGAGTGGGGGGTGGATACCGGGGAGCTGTTTTTT | CASSTEWGVDTGELFF
NA | few | TRBJ2-2 | TRBV4-1 | TGCGCCAGCAGCCAAGAACTGGCGAACACCGGGGAGCTGTTTTTT | CASSQELANTGELFF
NA | NA | TRBJ2-2 | TRBV4-1 | TGCGCCAGCAGCCACGAGGGCGCAACCGGGGAGCTGTTTTTT | CASSHEGATGELFF
NA | NA | TRBJ2-3 | TRBV4-1 | TGCGCCAGCAGCCAAGACCACCAGATATACACAGATACGCAGTATTTT | CASSQDHQIYTDTQYF
TRBD2 | many | TRBJ2-2 | TRBV20-1 | TGCAGTGCTCCTACTAGCGGGAGGGCGCCCGGGGAGCTGTTTTTT | CSAPTSGRAPGELFF
TRBD2 | NA | TRBJ2-1 | TRBV27 | TGTGCCAGCACGCCGCCGACTAGCGGGGCCTACAATGAGCAGTTCTTC | CASTPPTSGAYNEQFF
TRBD2 | many | TRBJ2-4 | TRBV2 | TGTGCCAGCAGTGAAAGGACTAGCGGTGATGAGTACTTC | CASSERTSGDEYF
NA | many | TRBJ2-3 | TRBV7-8 | TGTGCCAGCAGCTTAGCTATTTTGGCGGGGGCCGCCGGCACAGATACGCAGTATTTT | CASSLAILAGAAGTDTQYF
NA | many | TRBJ1-3 | TRBV29-1 | TGCAGCGCTGGGGAAGTAAGCTCTGGAAACACCATATATTTT | CSAGEVSSGNTIYF
NA | NA | TRBJ2-3 | TRBV13 | TGTGCCAGCAGCTTCTGGCAGGGTAACACAGATACGCAGTATTTT | CASSFWQGNTDTQYF
NA | NA | TRBJ2-5 | TRBV13 | TGTGCCAGCAGCTTAGTCGGGGCCGGAGAGACCCAGTACTTC | CASSLVGAGETQYF
NA | NA | TRBJ1-1 | TRBV29-1 | TGCAGCGTTGATCCGGGGACTGAAGCTTTCTTT | CSVDPGTEAFF
NA | NA | TRBJ2-3 | TRBV7-9 | TGTGCCAGCAGCCCACCGGGGCTAGCGATATACACAGATACGCAGTATTTT | CASSPPGLAIYTDTQYF
TRBD2 | many | TRBJ2-1 | TRBV6-4 | TGTGCCAGCAGTGACCAGCGGGGGGGCCACGATGAGCAGTTCTTC | CASSDQRGGHDEQFF
TRBD2 | few | TRBJ2-1 | TRBV2 | TGTGCCAGCAGCGGGACTAGCGGGAGGGCCTACAATGAGCAGTTCTTC | CASSGTSGRAYNEQFF
TRBD2 | many | TRBJ2-3 | TRBV2 | TGTGCCAGCAGTCTACTAGCGGGGGGCACAGATACGCAGTATTTT | CASSLLAGGTDTQYF
NA | few | TRBJ1-6 | TRBV4-1 | TGCGCCAGCAGCCATATCAAGGACAGCAATTCACCCCTCCACTTT | CASSHIKDSNSPLHF
TRBD2 | NA | TRBJ2-5 | TRBV2 | TGTGCCAGCAGTGTTTGGGGACTATCTCCACAAGAGACCCAGTACTTC | CASSVWGLSPQETQYF
TRBD1 | NA | TRBJ1-1 | TRBV16 | TGTGCCAGCAGCCTGGGACAGGGTCCCACTGAAGCTTTCTTT | CASSLGQGPTEAFF
NA | many | TRBJ2-1 | TRBV27 | TGTGCCAGCAGTTCCCCCGCGGGACTCTACAATGAGCAGTTCTTC | CASSSPAGLYNEQFF
NA | many | TRBJ2-7 | TRBV29-1 | TGCAGCGCCCGGGACGACTCCTACGAGCAGTACTTC | CSARDDSYEQYF
TRBD1 | few | TRBJ2-1 | TRBV4-1 | TGCGCCAGCAGTCTGGGACAGGGGTTAGACGAGCAGTTCTTC | CASSLGQGLDEQFF
NA | few | TRBJ2-2 | TRBV12-3/TRBV12-4 | TGTGCCAGCAGTGGACAGCAGAACACCGGGGAGCTGTTTTTT | CASSGQQNTGELFF
NA | few | TRBJ2-1 | TRBV3-1 | TGTGCCAGCAGCCGAACACCTTTAGGACGGAGCGGCTACAATGAGCAGTTCTTC | CASSRTPLGRSGYNEQFF
NA | many | TRBJ2-7 | TRBV3-1 | TGTGCCAGCAGCCCCGGGATCAACTACGAGCAGTACTTC | CASSPGINYEQYF
NA | NA | TRBJ2-3 | TRBV5-6 | TGTGCCAGCAGCTTGCGGCGGGTCAGCACAGATACGCAGTATTTT | CASSLRRVSTDTQYF
NA | NA | TRBJ2-2 | TRBV20-1 | TGCAGTGCTAGAGCGGAGATGAACACCGGGGAGCTGTTTTTT | CSARAEMNTGELFF
NA | many | TRBJ2-1 | TRBV11-2 | TGTGCCAGCAGCCTAACCGGGACCCATGAGCAGTTCTTC | CASSLTGTHEQFF
NA | NA | TRBJ2-5 | TRBV6-2/TRBV6-3 | TGTGCCAGCATTCTAGGGGCCCCCGTGGGTGGAGAGACCCAGTACTTC | CASILGAPVGGETQYF
TRBD1 | NA | TRBJ1-1 | TRBV3-1 | TGTGCCAGCAGCCACAGGACAGGGTTGCAAACTGAAGCTTTCTTT | CASSHRTGLQTEAFF
TRBD1 | NA | TRBJ1-1 | TRBV6-6 | TGTGCCAGCAGTTCAGGGGGCGGAATTGAAGCTTTCTTT | CASSSGGGIEAFF
TRBD1 | few | TRBJ1-1 | TRBV6-1 | TGTGCCAGCAGCAAGGACAGGTGGAACACTGAAGCTTTCTTT | CASSKDRWNTEAFF